These 15 T cell receptor beta chains originate from one sample sequenced in a study of cytomegalovirus exposure and HLA in healthy donors. The PCR used 60 Vbeta and 13 Jbeta primers. Produced via immunoSEQ multiplex PCR; TCRdb's table is partial and in-frame only. The sample lists about 98,000 clones; roughly 81% were seen once. The sample comprised PBMCs. Receptors were obtained from a man aged 40-55 years in good health and CMV-seronegative.

The V gene is TRBV9, the J gene TRBJ1-5, with a tentative D call TRBD1 (6 bases). The CDR3 extends over 13 amino acids. Per germline, CDR1 SGDLS and CDR2 YYNGEE. V gave up 4 bases and J gave up 5 bases, with 10 bases separating them. CDR3 sequence: CASSYRVDQPQHF. CDR3 nucleotides: TGTGCCAGCAGCTACAGGGTTGATCAGCCCCAGCATTTT.

The rearrangement uses TRBV25-1 and TRBJ2-7; D gene unclear. The CDR3 runs to 14 residues. Trimming left V 2 bases short and J 0 bases short, with 8 bases between. Germline lookup yields CDR1 MGHDK and CDR2 SYGVNS. The CDR3 bases are TGTGCCAGCAGTGAAGAGAGAGTCTCCTACGAGCAGTACTTC. Its translation is CASSEERVSYEQYF.

The gene calls are TRBV7-9 and TRBJ2-7, with TRBD1 identical over 9 bases. The germline V gene has CDR1 SEHNR and CDR2 FQNEAQ (reference sequence). The trim removed 4 bases at V and 3 bases at J, leaving 4 bases unmatched. The CDR3 is 14 residues long. The CDR3 region has the DNA TGTGCCAGCAGCTCCGGGACAGGGCACTACGAGCAGTACTTC. Its protein is CASSSGTGHYEQYF. The full variable domain, completed using reference TRBV7-9 and TRBJ2-7, is DTGVSQNPRHKITKRGQNVTFRCDPISEHNRLYWYRQTLGQGPEFLTYFQNEAQLEKSRLLSDRFSAERPKGSFSTLEIQRTEQGDSAMYLCASSSGTGHYEQYFGPGTRLTVT.

This clone was recorded only once. The rearrangement links TRBV7-9 to TRBJ2-5; TRBD2 matches 16 bases. This CDR3 has 17 residues. Per germline, CDR1 SEHNR and CDR2 FQNEAQ (reference sequence). With 5 bases clipped from V and 7 bases from J, the junction kept 10 bases outside the gene matches. This CDR3 reads CASSPPGLAGGPPTQYF. Written as DNA, the CDR3 is TGTGCCAGCAGCCCGCCGGGACTAGCGGGGGGGCCCCCGACCCAGTACTTC.

The chain employs TRBV6-6 and TRBJ2-7, with 7 bases fitting TRBD1. The CDR3 loop spans 13 amino acids. V lost 9 bases to trimming and J lost 4 bases; unmatched junction nucleotides: 9. Germline CDR1 MNHNY, CDR2 SVGAGI (reference sequence). CDR3 region: CASAPGQLYEQYF. CDR3 coding DNA: TGTGCCAGTGCCCCGGGACAGCTTTACGAGCAGTACTTC.

In this sample, this clone turned up once. V gene TRBV6-1 combines with J gene TRBJ2-5; no reliable D call. Germline-derived CDR1 and CDR2 are MNHNS and SASEGT. CDR3 length equals 15 residues. With 6 bases removed from V and 4 bases from J, the gap between germline ends came to 18 bases. CDR3 sequence reads: CASSSTPRYGETQYF. CDR3 sequence (DNA): TGTGCCAGCAGCTCAACCCCGAGGTACGGAGAGACCCAGTACTTC.

V gene TRBV15 combines with J gene TRBJ1-6, with D maybe TRBD1 (5 bases). The V gene lost 1 base and the J gene lost 10 bases, with 11 bases spanning the gap. Germline assignment: CDR1 LNHNV and CDR2 YYDKDF (reference sequence). This CDR3 comprises 14 residues. CDR3 residues: CATSRVQGVSPLHF. The CDR3 region has the DNA TGTGCCACCAGCAGAGTGCAGGGTGTCTCACCCCTCCACTTT.

The chain carries TRBV6-1 and TRBJ2-6; TRBD1 matches 12 bases. The V segment lost 2 bases and the J segment 2 bases; nucleotides outside the gene matches: 10. Germline V gene sequence: CDR1 MNHNS, CDR2 SASEGT. The CDR3 has 20 amino acids. The CDR3 loop reads CASSERGQGARVTGANVLTF. The CDR3 DNA follows: TGTGCCAGCAGTGAAAGGGGACAGGGGGCGCGGGTTACTGGGGCCAACGTCCTGACTTTC.

The chain links TRBV19 to TRBJ1-5; D possibly corresponds to TRBD1 (6 bases). Germline assignment: CDR1 LNHDA and CDR2 SQIVND (reference sequence). Trimming left V 6 bases short and J 0 bases short, with 12 bases between. The CDR3 spans 15 residues. The chain's CDR3 is CASSRTAYSNQPQHF. The CDR3 region has the DNA TGTGCCAGTAGCAGGACAGCTTATAGCAATCAGCCCCAGCATTTT.

This clone was seen once. The chain links TRBV28 to TRBJ1-5, with 12 nucleotides matching TRBD1. The germline V gene encodes CDR1 MDHEN and CDR2 SYDVKM. The CDR3 is 14 amino acids. The V gene end was trimmed by 6 bases and the J gene end by 6 bases; junction bases not matched to a gene: 3. CDR3 protein: CASSEGQGAQPQHF. The CDR3 DNA follows: TGTGCCAGCAGCGAGGGACAGGGGGCTCAGCCCCAGCATTTT.

CDR3 residues: CASRHRQGSSNQPQHF. In nucleotides, the CDR3 is TGTGCCAGCAGGCACAGACAGGGATCTAGCAATCAGCCCCAGCATTTT. This chain links TRBV28 with TRBJ1-5, with 7 positions matching TRBD1. Trimming took 6 bases from V and 0 from J; bases not matched to a gene: 8. The CDR3 length is 16 residues. Germline V CDR1 and CDR2: MDHEN, SYDVKM.

CDR3 protein: CASGPGNTQETQYF. Written as DNA, the CDR3 is TGTGCTAGTGGTCCGGGGAACACCCAAGAGACCCAGTACTTC. The rearrangement uses TRBV12-5 and TRBJ2-5, with a tentative D call TRBD2 (5 bases). V was pared by 5 bases and J by 1 base, with 11 bases between. The CDR3 extends over 14 amino acids. Germline lookup yields CDR1 LGHNT and CDR2 FRNRAP.

The rearrangement links TRBV10-2 to TRBJ2-5, with TRBD1 as a possible D gene (6 bases). Germline CDR1 reads WSHSY; CDR2 reads SAAADI. The V and J ends lost 3 bases and 4 bases respectively, with 12 bases between them. The CDR3 is made up of 14 amino acids. Written as DNA, the CDR3 is TGCGCCAGCAGTGAACGGGACAAGGTAGAGACCCAGTACTTC. Translating it yields CASSERDKVETQYF.

The rearrangement links TRBV18 to TRBJ1-1, with 9 bases fitting TRBD1. The J segment lost 5 bases and the V segment lost 3 bases, leaving 1 base of the junction unmatched. The germline gives CDR1 KGHSH, CDR2 LQKENI. This CDR3 spans 13 amino acids. CDR3 protein: CASSPDRGTEAFF. As DNA, the CDR3 is TGTGCCAGCTCACCGGACAGGGGAACTGAAGCTTTCTTT.

This sequence joins TRBV11-2 and TRBJ2-1, with 7 positions matching TRBD2. J gave up 8 bases and V 6 bases, and 16 bases lay outside the gene matches. The CDR3 is 16 amino acids. Germline V gene sequence: CDR1 SGHAT, CDR2 FQNNGV. The CDR3 sequence is CASSSRGDQSYDEQFF. The CDR3 coding sequence is TGTGCCAGCAGTAGTCGGGGGGACCAATCGTACGATGAGCAGTTCTTC.